The clone carrying this TCR beta chain was counted once. Donors had no recently reported acute infections or vaccinations and were HIV-negative. Every donor, a Caucasian adult, lived in Nashville, Tennessee. Produced via immunoSEQ multiplex PCR; TCRdb's table is partial and in-frame only. The sample records nearly 500,000 clones, 76% being singletons. V shed 6 bases, J shed 1 base, and the junction held 6 bases outside the gene matches. The germline CDR1 and CDR2 sequences are MNHEY and SVGAGI. The CDR3 totals 15 residues. The data derive from a study of shared clonotypes between healthy human individuals. At the level of the study: The study enrolled two women and three men aged 18 to 49.

V and J are TRBV6-5 and TRBJ2-7; 10 bases fit TRBD1. The specimen was PBMCs. The TCR sequence derives from a woman between 40 and 55 years old in good health. Some clones in this sample may be carry-over from other donors' samples. The DNA of the CDR3 is TGTGCCAGCAGGAGGGGACAGGGGACATCCTACGAGCAGTACTTC. Protein product: CASRRGQGTSYEQYF.